Each of the 23 T cell receptor beta chains below was sequenced from the same sample in a study of post-analysis software for immune sequencing data (dated by TCRdb to the mid-2010s). Points the paper makes about the study in general: About 5 TRBV segments, including TRBV5-6, TRBV5-1 and TRBV20-1, were significantly more frequent in patients than controls.

The library was obtained by PCR. Sequencing was performed on an Illumina HiSeq 2500. To reduce PCR and sequencing biases, unique molecular identifiers were built into the TCR beta cDNA libraries. TCRdb trimmed the raw reads at Q25, called clones with MiXCR and kept productive beta chains. Each record represents a unique CDR3 protein, reported with the most common genes and DNA among its rows. The sample table contains around 400,000 distinct CDR3 sequences; only one count was recorded for 39% of them. About 7.6% of the sample comes from the top ten. These receptors' antigens are unknown. Sequencing used blood. These receptors were taken from a girl aged 2-10 years with multiple sclerosis.

This clonotype was seen more than once but under ten times. The chain is built from TRBV28 and TRBJ2-1; 7 bases align to TRBD2. There are 16 residues in the CDR3. Germline loops: CDR1 MDHEN, CDR2 SYDVKM. The ends lost 1 base at V and 4 bases at J; junction bases unmatched: 7. The CDR3 loop is CASSLFILARYNEQFF. DNA for the CDR3: TGTGCCAGCAGTTTATTTATACTAGCGAGATACAATGAGCAGTTCTTC. The full variable domain, rest sourced from reference TRBV28 and TRBJ2-1, is DVKVTQSSRYLVKRTGEKVFLECVQDMDHENMFWYRQDPGLGLRLIYFSYDVKMKEKGDIPEGYSVSREKKERFSLILESASTNQTSMYLCASSLFILARYNEQFFGPGTRLTVL.

The V call is TRBV7-2, the J call TRBJ2-7; D call uncertain. The length of the CDR3 is 13 residues. Germline CDR1 and CDR2: SGHTA and FQGNSA. V was shortened by 3 bases and J by 2 bases, with 8 bases between the two germline ends. CDR3 DNA sequence: TGTGCCAGCAGCTTCTACCAGACCTACGAGCAGTACTTC. The encoded protein is CASSFYQTYEQYF.

In this sample, this clonotype turned up a few times. V usage is TRBV6-2 or TRBV6-3 and J usage is TRBJ2-1; D remains unclear. The V gene's germline CDR1 is MNHEY and CDR2 SVGEGT. V lost 6 bases and J lost 9, with 15 bases in between. This CDR3 comprises 13 residues. CDR3 in amino acids: CASRRITNPEQFF. For the CDR3, the DNA is TGTGCCAGCAGGAGAATTACAAATCCTGAGCAGTTCTTC.

This clonotype was seen a few times. The CDR3 sequence is CASSSPLFTGDEQYF. The CDR3 DNA is TGTGCCAGCAGCTCCCCTTTGTTTACAGGGGACGAGCAGTACTTC. This chain connects TRBV7-9 to TRBJ2-7; TRBD1 matches 7 bases. The V gene end was trimmed by 4 bases and the J gene end by 5 bases; junction bases not matched to a gene: 11. In germline, CDR1 is SEHNR, CDR2 FQNEAQ (reference sequence). The CDR3 loop spans 15 amino acids.

This chain links TRBV6-5 with TRBJ2-5, with TRBD1 matching over 9 bases. CDR3 size: 14 residues. Losses at the gene ends were 6 bases for V and 5 bases for J; bases not matched to a gene: 7. Germline CDR1 is MNHEY and CDR2 is SVGAGI. CDR3 in amino acids: CASRRGQGSETQYF. The CDR3 DNA follows: TGTGCCAGCAGGAGGGGACAGGGAAGCGAGACCCAGTACTTC.

With regard to this clonotype: Compared with germline, one end of the junction differs, possibly owing to a read error. V is TRBV10-3 and J is TRBJ1-2; the match to TRBD1 covers 8 bases. From germline, CDR1 is ENHRY and CDR2 SYGVKD. The CDR3 spans 14 residues. The CDR3 loop reads CANSEGTGNYGYTF. The DNA of the CDR3 is TGTGCCAACAGTGAAGGGACAGGCAACTATGGCTACACCTTC.

The chain carries TRBV2 and TRBJ2-7; no clear D. This CDR3 region has 15 residues. V was clipped by 7 bases and J by 2 bases, with 18 bases between them. CDR1 and CDR2 (germline): SNHLY, FYNNEI. The CDR3, as DNA: TGTGCCAGCATTTTTGGCCGGCCTATTCCCTACGAGCAGTACTTC. It codes for CASIFGRPIPYEQYF. The variable domain in full, completed from reference TRBV2 and TRBJ2-7, reads EPEVTQTPSHQVTQMGQEVILRCVPISNHLYFYWYRQILGQKVEFLVSFYNNEISEKSEIFDDQFSVERPDGSNFTLKIRSTKLEDSAMYFCASIFGRPIPYEQYFGPGTRLTVT.

This clonotype was found a few times. The CDR3 loop is CSAWDKVNNQFF. The CDR3 DNA reads TGCAGTGCTTGGGACAAAGTAAACAATCAGTTCTTC. The chain carries TRBV20-1 and TRBJ2-1; the D gene is possibly TRBD1 (6 bases). Germline CDR1 is DFQATT and CDR2 is SNEGSKA (reference sequence). V lost 5 bases to trimming and J lost 13 bases, with 18 bases between them. The CDR3 has 12 residues.

This clonotype appeared a few times. This chain links TRBV6-1 with TRBJ2-3; TRBD2 matches 11 bases. Germline V gene sequence: CDR1 MNHNS, CDR2 SASEGT. The length of the CDR3 is 16 residues. V shed 4 bases, J shed 0 bases, and the junction held 3 bases outside the gene matches. The CDR3 region has the DNA TGTGCCAGCAGTGGGGCTAGCGGGGGGAGCACAGATACGCAGTATTTT. Protein product: CASSGASGGSTDTQYF.

The sample holds a few counts of this clonotype. This chain links TRBV27 with TRBJ1-2, with 9 bases fitting TRBD1. The V and J ends lost 5 bases and 1 base, in that order; junction bases with no gene match: 2. The CDR3 totals 14 residues. Germline-derived CDR1 and CDR2 are MNHEY and SMNVEV (reference sequence). The CDR3 sequence is CASSGQGINYGYTF. CDR3 DNA: TGTGCCAGCAGTGGACAGGGGATTAACTATGGCTACACCTTC.

This clonotype came up a few times. The J gene is TRBJ1-6, the V gene TRBV28; D is unresolved. Deletions cut 4 bases from V and 10 bases from J, with 20 bases between. CDR1 and CDR2 (germline): MDHEN, SYDVKM. This CDR3 has 16 residues. The CDR3 loop is CASSSPGVPIPSPLHF. CDR3 DNA: TGTGCCAGCAGTTCCCCCGGGGTTCCAATACCGTCACCCCTCCACTTT.

CDR3 amino acids: CASSFQRETQYF. The CDR3 region has the DNA TGTGCCAGCAGTTTTCAGCGGGAGACCCAGTACTTC. This chain connects TRBV7-9 to TRBJ2-5; D might be TRBD2 (5 bases). V was pared by 6 bases and J by 5 bases, with 10 bases between. Germline lookup yields CDR1 SEHNR and CDR2 FQNEAQ (reference sequence). The CDR3 has 12 amino acids.

This clonotype was counted a few times. This chain connects TRBV7-3 to TRBJ2-7; 9 bases agree with TRBD2. The ends lost 4 bases at V and 3 bases at J; junction bases unmatched: 10. Germline V gene sequence: CDR1 SGHTA, CDR2 FQGTGA. This CDR3 region has 16 residues. The CDR3 DNA reads as TGTGCCAGCAGCTCGCCGGGACTAGCCTCATACTACGAGCAGTACTTC. It translates to CASSSPGLASYYEQYF. The full variable domain, rest sourced from reference TRBV7-3 and TRBJ2-7, is GAGVSQTPSNKVTEKGKYVELRCDPISGHTALYWYRQSLGQGPEFLIYFQGTGAADDSGLPNDRFFAVRPEGSVSTLKIQRTERGDSAVYLCASSSPGLASYYEQYFGPGTRLTVT.

This clonotype was found a few times. The genes are TRBV7-3 and TRBJ2-3; 9 positions match TRBD2. Losses at the gene ends were 5 bases for V and 0 bases for J; bases not matched to a gene: 6. This CDR3 comprises 16 residues. Germline CDR1 SGHTA, CDR2 FQGTGA. The CDR3 DNA reads as TGTGCCAGCAGCGCAAGACTAGCGGCTAGCACAGATACGCAGTATTTT. Translated: CASSARLAASTDTQYF.

A word on this clonotype: The junction differs from germline at one of its ends, possibly a read error. V usage is TRBV4-2 and J usage is TRBJ2-1, with TRBD2 matching 10 bases. Germline V gene data show CDR1 as LGHNA and CDR2 as YNFKEQ. CDR3 size: 17 residues. This CDR3 reads CASSQGTSGISYNKQFF. CDR3 DNA: TGTGCCAGCAGCCAAGGGACTAGCGGAATCTCCTACAATAAGCAGTTCTTC.

The chain couples TRBV12-3 or TRBV12-4 to TRBJ2-1; 11 bases are shared with TRBD2. Trimming took 5 bases from V and 8 from J; bases not matched to a gene: 8. CDR3 length: 15 amino acids. CDR3 sequence: CASSPTSGSIDEQFF. Written as DNA, the CDR3 is TGTGCCAGCAGTCCCACTAGCGGGAGTATCGATGAGCAGTTCTTC.

The gene calls are TRBV2 and TRBJ2-5; D gene ambiguous. The germline gives CDR1 SNHLY, CDR2 FYNNEI. This CDR3 is built from 15 residues. Between the trimmed V and J ends, which lost 0 bases and 5 bases, there was a span of 13 bases. CDR3 residues: CASSEAGLVMETQYF. The CDR3 nucleotides read TGTGCCAGCAGTGAAGCAGGCCTAGTCATGGAGACCCAGTACTTC.

V and J are TRBV6-1 and TRBJ2-3, with TRBD1 as a possible D gene (5 bases). Per the germline V gene, CDR1 is MNHNS and CDR2 is SASEGT. CDR3 size: 18 residues. V was pared by 6 bases and J by 0 bases, with 22 bases between. The CDR3 DNA reads TGTGCCAGCAGCCCACCCACCCAGGGTACTACTAGCACAGATACGCAGTATTTT. Translation gives CASSPPTQGTTSTDTQYF.

This sequence joins TRBV12-3 or TRBV12-4 and TRBJ1-5, with 12 bases identical to TRBD1. There are 15 residues in the CDR3. The V segment lost 5 bases and the J segment 7 bases; nucleotides outside the gene matches: 6. The DNA of the CDR3 is TGTGCCAGCAGTCCGGGACAGGGGGCATGGCAGCCCCAGCATTTT. Encoded protein: CASSPGQGAWQPQHF.

The chain combines TRBV7-9 with TRBJ2-7, with no clear D. Trimming pared 3 bases from V and 1 base from J, leaving 10 bases between. CDR1 SEHNR and CDR2 FQNEAQ come from the germline V gene (reference sequence). The CDR3 covers 14 residues. CDR3 region: CASSFGQPSYEQYF. The CDR3 coding sequence is TGTGCCAGCAGCTTTGGGCAACCGTCCTACGAGCAGTACTTC.

V gene TRBV12-3 or TRBV12-4 combines with J gene TRBJ2-7; possibly TRBD2 for D (6 bases). Between the trimmed V and J ends, which lost 5 bases and 0 bases, there was a span of 8 bases. CDR3 length equals 13 residues. CDR3 DNA sequence: TGTGCCAGCAGTGAGCGGGTCTCCTACGAGCAGTACTTC. The encoded protein is CASSERVSYEQYF.

The V and J genes are TRBV12-3 or TRBV12-4 and TRBJ2-7, with TRBD2 matching 8 bases. This CDR3 spans 13 amino acids. Losses at the gene ends were 7 bases for V and 5 bases for J; bases not matched to a gene: 7. CDR3 in amino acids: CASTVAGPHEQYF. The CDR3 nucleotides read TGTGCCAGCACCGTAGCGGGACCCCACGAGCAGTACTTC.

This clonotype was detected ten times or more. The chain is built from TRBV10-3 and TRBJ2-1, with 7 nucleotides matching TRBD1. This CDR3 contains 12 residues. The V gene end was trimmed by 3 bases and the J gene end by 13 bases; junction bases not matched to a gene: 6. Germline CDR1 and CDR2: ENHRY and SYGVKD. The CDR3 here is CAISDGTEIQFF. Written as DNA, the CDR3 is TGTGCCATCAGTGATGGGACAGAAATCCAGTTCTTC.